This T cell receptor (beta chain) is from a study of response to subunit inactivated influenza vaccine. V was cut by 6 bases and J by 6 bases, with 12 bases left in between. The CDR3 totals 13 residues. The V gene's germline CDR1 is ENHRY and CDR2 SYGVKD. TCRdb re-analysed the RT-PCR reads in MiXCR, keeping a single row per CDR3 protein. The sample lists about 700,000 distinct CDR3 sequences; over 11% were seen once. The receptor comes from a man aged 50 to 60 who received an inactivated influenza vaccine. The chain recombines TRBV10-3 with TRBJ2-1; D is uncertain. This specimen was PBMCs from blood, taken about 14 days before vaccination. In nucleotides, the CDR3 is TGTGCCATCAGAGATTACTCAATCAATGAGCAGTTCTTC. Protein: CAIRDYSINEQFF.